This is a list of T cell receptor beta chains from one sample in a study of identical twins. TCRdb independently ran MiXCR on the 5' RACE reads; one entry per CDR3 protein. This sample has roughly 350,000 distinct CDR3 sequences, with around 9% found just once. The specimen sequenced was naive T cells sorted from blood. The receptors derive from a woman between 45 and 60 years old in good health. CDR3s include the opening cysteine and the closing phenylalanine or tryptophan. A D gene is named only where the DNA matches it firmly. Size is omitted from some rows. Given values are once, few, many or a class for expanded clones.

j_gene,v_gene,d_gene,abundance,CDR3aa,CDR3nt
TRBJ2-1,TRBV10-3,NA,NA,CAISESGRNNEQFF,TGTGCCATCAGTGAGTCGGGCCGAAACAATGAGCAGTTCTTC
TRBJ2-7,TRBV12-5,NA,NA,CASSSIYKQYF,TGTGCTAGTTCAAGCATATACAAGCAGTACTTC
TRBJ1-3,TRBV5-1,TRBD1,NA,CASSSGRDRVGNTIYF,TGCGCCAGCAGCTCGGGCCGGGACAGGGTCGGAAACACCATATATTTT
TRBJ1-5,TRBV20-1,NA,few,CSAGQPQHF,TGCAGTGCAGGCCAGCCCCAGCATTTT
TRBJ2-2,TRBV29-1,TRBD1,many,CSVDATGVTGELFF,TGCAGCGTTGATGCGACAGGGGTCACCGGGGAGCTGTTTTTT
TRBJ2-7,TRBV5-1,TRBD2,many,CASSLALAGGYEQYF,TGCGCCAGCAGCTTGGCTCTAGCGGGAGGTTACGAGCAGTACTTC
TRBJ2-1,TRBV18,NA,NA,CASSRPGDEQFF,TGTGCCAGCTCACGGCCTGGCGATGAGCAGTTCTTC
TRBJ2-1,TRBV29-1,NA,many,CSTRDGFF,TGCAGCACCCGGGACGGGTTCTTC
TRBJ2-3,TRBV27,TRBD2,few,CASSIVEGSGRGTDTQYF,TGTGCCAGCAGCATCGTTGAGGGGAGCGGGAGAGGCACAGATACGCAGTATTTT
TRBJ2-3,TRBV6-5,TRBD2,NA,CASSEGGLAAIDTQYF,TGTGCCAGCAGCGAGGGGGGACTAGCGGCCATAGATACGCAGTATTTT
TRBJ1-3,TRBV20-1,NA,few,CSARDSGWGNTIYF,TGCAGTGCTAGAGATTCAGGGTGGGGAAACACCATATATTTT
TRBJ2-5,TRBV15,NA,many,CATSREASLRGTQYF,TGTGCCACCAGCAGAGAAGCGTCACTAAGGGGGACCCAGTACTTC
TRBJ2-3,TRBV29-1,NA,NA,CSVGRGTDTQYF,TGCAGCGTTGGGCGGGGAACAGATACGCAGTATTTT
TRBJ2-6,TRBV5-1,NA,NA,CASSLARSGANVLTF,TGCGCCAGCAGCTTGGCGAGGTCTGGGGCCAACGTCCTGACTTTC
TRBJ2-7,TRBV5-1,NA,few,CASSDAPGPSSYEQYF,TGCGCCAGCAGCGACGCTCCGGGACCCTCATCCTACGAGCAGTACTTC
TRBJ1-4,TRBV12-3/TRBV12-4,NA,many,CASSFATTNEKLFF,TGTGCCAGCAGTTTTGCTACGACTAATGAAAAACTGTTTTTT
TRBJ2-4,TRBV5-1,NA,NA,CASSLSSSFRADDQYF,TGCGCCAGCAGCTTGTCCTCATCCTTCCGAGCTGATGATCAGTACTTC
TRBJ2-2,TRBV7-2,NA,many,CASSFFSGELFF,TGTGCCAGCAGCTTCTTTTCTGGGGAGCTGTTTTTT